This entry lists 8 T cell receptor beta chains sequenced from one sample in a study of a mutant IDH1 vaccine in newly diagnosed glioma. The antigens for these receptors are not known. Generated by immunoSEQ multiplex PCR, the TCRdb table keeps only in-frame clones and is missing some. Of 35,000 to 45,000 clones in the sample, 81% are singletons; the top ten hold 9% to 14%. Described time point: week 5, during vaccination. Vaccination comprised doses that each held 300 ug of mutant IDH1 20-mer peptide, plus topical imiquimod. This sample comprised PBMCs, obtained from a glioma patient whose treatment included an IDH1 peptide vaccine. The source is a man aged 45-65 years with glioma.

This clone was detected a few times. V and J are TRBV11-3 and TRBJ2-3, with D unresolved. The germline gives CDR1 SGHNT, CDR2 YENEEA. The CDR3 has 14 residues. V dropped 1 base and J dropped 0 bases, with 5 bases sitting between them. This CDR3 reads CASSLAASTDTQYF. The CDR3 DNA is TGTGCCAGCAGCTTAGCCGCTAGCACAGATACGCAGTATTTT.

This clone was picked up one time. V usage is TRBV5-1 and J usage is TRBJ2-3; 9 bases line up with TRBD2. The CDR3 is made up of 16 amino acids. V shed 0 bases, J shed 6 bases, and the junction held 8 bases outside the gene matches. Germline V gene lookup returns CDR1 SGHRS and CDR2 YFSETQ. DNA for the CDR3: TGCGCCAGCAGCTTGGCGTTAGCGGGGGCGGCGGATACGCAGTATTTT. It is translated as CASSLALAGAADTQYF.

The rearrangement joins TRBV19 to TRBJ2-3, with 8 bases aligning to TRBD2. Per germline, CDR1 LNHDA and CDR2 SQIVND (reference sequence). Trimming took 7 bases from V and 3 from J; bases not matched to a gene: 9. The CDR3 length is 15 residues. For the CDR3, the DNA is TGTGCCAGTACCGCTAGCGGGCTCGAGACAGATACGCAGTATTTT. It encodes CASTASGLETDTQYF.

Concerning this clone itself: An end of the junction does not agree with germline; a read error may underlie this. This sequence joins TRBV10-3 and TRBJ1-2, with 9 bases that match TRBD1. Germline-derived CDR1 and CDR2 are ENHRY and SYGVKD. CDR3 length: 15 residues. CDR3 in DNA: TGCGCCATCAGGGGACAGGGAGGTGTTGAGGATGGCTACACCTTC. It codes for CAIRGQGGVEDGYTF.

The chain joins TRBV5-1 to TRBJ2-7; 8 positions agree with TRBD1. CDR1 is SGHRS, CDR2 YFSETQ, per germline. The CDR3 has 17 residues. J gave up 5 bases and V 3 bases, and 16 bases lay outside the gene matches. The DNA of the CDR3 is TGCGCCAGCAGCTGGGACGATAGGACAGGGTCAAGGGACGAGCAGTACTTC. Encoded protein: CASSWDDRTGSRDEQYF.

This clone showed up just a few times. V gene TRBV30 combines with J gene TRBJ1-2; D is perhaps TRBD1 (5 bases). Germline loops: CDR1 GTSNPN, CDR2 SVGIG (reference sequence). The CDR3 contains 13 residues. V was cut by 7 bases and J by 1 base, with 13 bases left in between. The chain's CDR3 is CAFPKRGNYGYTF. In DNA form, the CDR3 reads TGTGCCTTCCCGAAGAGGGGTAACTATGGCTACACCTTC.

The V gene is TRBV6-6, the J gene TRBJ2-7; D gene ambiguous. Looked up from germline, CDR1 is MNHNY and CDR2 is SVGAGI (reference sequence). CDR3 size: 14 residues. Trimming left V 2 bases short and J 2 bases short, with 10 bases between. CDR3 in amino acids: CASSYVRAPYEQYF. CDR3 sequence (DNA): TGTGCCAGCAGTTACGTTCGAGCACCCTACGAGCAGTACTTC.

This clone is a singleton in its sample. The chain has TRBV11-2 and TRBJ1-4; maybe TRBD1 (5 bases). The CDR3 is 12 amino acids. Germline V gene sequence: CDR1 SGHAT, CDR2 FQNNGV. Trimming removed 6 bases from V and 7 bases from J, with 9 bases in between. The CDR3 bases are TGTGCCAGCAGACTGACAGTTGAAAAACTGTTTTTT. Translating it yields CASRLTVEKLFF. The variable domain in full, completed from reference TRBV11-2 and TRBJ1-4, reads EAGVAQSPRYKIIEKRQSVAFWCNPISGHATLYWYQQILGQGPKLLIQFQNNGVVDDSQLPKDRFSAERLKGVDSTLKIQPAKLEDSAVYLCASRLTVEKLFFGSGTQLSVL.